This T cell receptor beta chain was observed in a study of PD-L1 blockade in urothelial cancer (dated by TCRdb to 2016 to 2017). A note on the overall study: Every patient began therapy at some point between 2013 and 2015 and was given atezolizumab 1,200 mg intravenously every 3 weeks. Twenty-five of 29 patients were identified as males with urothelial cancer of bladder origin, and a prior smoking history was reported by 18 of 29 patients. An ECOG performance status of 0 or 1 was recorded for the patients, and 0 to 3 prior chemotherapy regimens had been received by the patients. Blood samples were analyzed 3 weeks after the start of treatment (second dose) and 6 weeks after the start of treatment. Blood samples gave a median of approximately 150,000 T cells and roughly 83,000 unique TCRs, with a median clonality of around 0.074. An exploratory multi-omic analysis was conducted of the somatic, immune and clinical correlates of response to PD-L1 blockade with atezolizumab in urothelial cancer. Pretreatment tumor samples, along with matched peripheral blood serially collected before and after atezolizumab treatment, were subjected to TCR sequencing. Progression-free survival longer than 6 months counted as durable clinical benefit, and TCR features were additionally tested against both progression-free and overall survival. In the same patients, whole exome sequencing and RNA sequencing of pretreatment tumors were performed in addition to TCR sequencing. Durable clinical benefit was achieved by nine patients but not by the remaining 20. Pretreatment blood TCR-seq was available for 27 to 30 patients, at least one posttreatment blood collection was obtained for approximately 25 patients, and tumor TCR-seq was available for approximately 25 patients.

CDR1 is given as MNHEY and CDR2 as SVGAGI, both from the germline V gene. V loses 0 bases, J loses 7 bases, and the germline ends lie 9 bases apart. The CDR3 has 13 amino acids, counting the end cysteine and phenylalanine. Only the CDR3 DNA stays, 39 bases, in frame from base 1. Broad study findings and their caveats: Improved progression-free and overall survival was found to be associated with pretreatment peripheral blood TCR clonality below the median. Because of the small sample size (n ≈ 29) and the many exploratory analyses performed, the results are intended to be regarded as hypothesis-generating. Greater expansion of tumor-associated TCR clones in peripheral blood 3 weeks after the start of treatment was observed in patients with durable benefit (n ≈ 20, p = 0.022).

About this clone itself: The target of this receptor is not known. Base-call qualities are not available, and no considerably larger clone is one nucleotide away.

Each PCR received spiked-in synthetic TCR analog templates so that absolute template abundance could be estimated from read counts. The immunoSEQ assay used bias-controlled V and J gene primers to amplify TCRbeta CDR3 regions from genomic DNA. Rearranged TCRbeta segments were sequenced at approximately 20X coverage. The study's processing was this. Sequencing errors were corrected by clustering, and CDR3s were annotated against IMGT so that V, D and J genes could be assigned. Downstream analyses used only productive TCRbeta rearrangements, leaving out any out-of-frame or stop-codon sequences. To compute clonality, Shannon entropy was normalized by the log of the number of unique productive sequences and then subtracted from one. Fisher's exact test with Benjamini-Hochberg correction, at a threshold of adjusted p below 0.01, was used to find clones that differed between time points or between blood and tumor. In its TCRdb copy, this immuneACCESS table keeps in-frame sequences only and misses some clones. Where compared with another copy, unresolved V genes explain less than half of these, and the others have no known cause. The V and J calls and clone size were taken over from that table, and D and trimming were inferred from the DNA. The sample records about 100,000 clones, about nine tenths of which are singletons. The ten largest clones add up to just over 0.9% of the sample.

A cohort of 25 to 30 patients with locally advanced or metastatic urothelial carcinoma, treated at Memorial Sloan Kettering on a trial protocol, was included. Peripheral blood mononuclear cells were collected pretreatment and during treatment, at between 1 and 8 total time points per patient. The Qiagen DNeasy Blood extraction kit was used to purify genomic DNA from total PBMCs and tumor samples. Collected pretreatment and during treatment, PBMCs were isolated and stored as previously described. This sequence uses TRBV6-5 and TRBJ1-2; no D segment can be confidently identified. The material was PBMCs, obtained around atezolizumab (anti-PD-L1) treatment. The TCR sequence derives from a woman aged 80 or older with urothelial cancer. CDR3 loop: CASSYSQEGGYTF. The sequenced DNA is TGTGCCAGCAGTTACTCCCAGGAGGGTGGCTACACCTTC.